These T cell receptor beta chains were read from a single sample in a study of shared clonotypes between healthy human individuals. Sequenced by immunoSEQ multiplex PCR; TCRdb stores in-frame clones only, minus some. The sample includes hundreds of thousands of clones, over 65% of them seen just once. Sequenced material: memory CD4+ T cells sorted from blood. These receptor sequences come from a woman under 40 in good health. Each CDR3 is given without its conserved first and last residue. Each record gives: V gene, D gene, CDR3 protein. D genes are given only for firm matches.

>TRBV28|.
ASSPYVRSGANVLT
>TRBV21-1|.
ASSKSMWTGGGRGDTQY
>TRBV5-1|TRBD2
ASSFNPLAGGNEQF
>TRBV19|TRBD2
ASSTRRTSGSDNEQF
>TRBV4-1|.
ASSQQGPVDNEQF
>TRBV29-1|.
SVPRGGLPYNEQF
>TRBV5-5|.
ASRHAAGTGELF
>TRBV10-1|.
ASSAGRGRDSGANVLT
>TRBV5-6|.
ASSEPPGPARNQY
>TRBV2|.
ASKGEGMMNTEAF
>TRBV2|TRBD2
ASSELLLAGGETQY
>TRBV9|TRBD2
ASSVAHGAGQETQY
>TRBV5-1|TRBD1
ASRPGTGGGEQY
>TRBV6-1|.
ASSEVPGASNQPQH
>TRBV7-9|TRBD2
ASSSEPSGMIYEQY
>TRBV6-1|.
ASSVLYQETQY
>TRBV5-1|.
ASSLRPPNTEAF
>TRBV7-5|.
VRSLPNGSLNEQF
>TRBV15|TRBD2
ATRSAAGVHNEQF
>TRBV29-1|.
SVGDTKTEAF
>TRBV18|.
ASSPNDYNEQF
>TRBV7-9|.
ASSQLQGSWTETQY
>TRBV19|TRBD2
ASRARGRAFGGNEQF
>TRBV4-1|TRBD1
ASRLIIGTGKYEQY